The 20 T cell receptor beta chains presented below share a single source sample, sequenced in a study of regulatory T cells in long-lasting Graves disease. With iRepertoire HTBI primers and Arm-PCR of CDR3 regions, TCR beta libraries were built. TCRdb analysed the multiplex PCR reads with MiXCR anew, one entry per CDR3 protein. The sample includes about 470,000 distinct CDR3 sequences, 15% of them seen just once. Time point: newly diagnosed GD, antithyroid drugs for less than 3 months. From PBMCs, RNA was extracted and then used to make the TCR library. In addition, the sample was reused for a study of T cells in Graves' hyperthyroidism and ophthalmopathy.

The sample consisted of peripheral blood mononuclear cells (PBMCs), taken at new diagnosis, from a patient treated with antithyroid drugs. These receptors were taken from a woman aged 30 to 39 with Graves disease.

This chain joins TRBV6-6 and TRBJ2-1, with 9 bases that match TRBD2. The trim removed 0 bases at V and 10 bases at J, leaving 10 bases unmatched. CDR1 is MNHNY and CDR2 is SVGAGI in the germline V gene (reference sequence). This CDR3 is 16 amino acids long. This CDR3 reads CASSYSPNSGSWEQFF. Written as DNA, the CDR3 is TGTGCCAGCAGTTACTCGCCCAATAGCGGGAGTTGGGAGCAGTTCTTC.

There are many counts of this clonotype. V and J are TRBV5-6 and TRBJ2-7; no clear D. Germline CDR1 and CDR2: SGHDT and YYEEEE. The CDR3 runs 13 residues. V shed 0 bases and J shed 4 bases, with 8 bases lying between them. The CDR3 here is CASSLASVYEQYF. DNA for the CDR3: TGTGCCAGCAGCTTGGCTTCAGTTTACGAGCAGTACTTC.

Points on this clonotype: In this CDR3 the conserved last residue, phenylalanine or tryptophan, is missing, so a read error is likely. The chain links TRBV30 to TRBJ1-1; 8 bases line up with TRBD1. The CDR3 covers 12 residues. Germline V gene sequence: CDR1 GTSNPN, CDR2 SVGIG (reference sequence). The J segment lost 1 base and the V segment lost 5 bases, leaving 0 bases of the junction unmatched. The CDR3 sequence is CAWGQGNTEAFL. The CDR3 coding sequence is TGTGCCTGGGGACAGGGGAACACTGAAGCTTTCCTT.

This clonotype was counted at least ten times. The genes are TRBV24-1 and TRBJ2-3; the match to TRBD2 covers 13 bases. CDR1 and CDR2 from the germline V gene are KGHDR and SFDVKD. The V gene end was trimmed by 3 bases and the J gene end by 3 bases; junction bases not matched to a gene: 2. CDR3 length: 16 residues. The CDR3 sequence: CATSDRTSGRTDTQYF. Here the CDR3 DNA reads TGTGCCACCAGTGATAGGACTAGCGGGAGAACAGATACGCAGTATTTT.

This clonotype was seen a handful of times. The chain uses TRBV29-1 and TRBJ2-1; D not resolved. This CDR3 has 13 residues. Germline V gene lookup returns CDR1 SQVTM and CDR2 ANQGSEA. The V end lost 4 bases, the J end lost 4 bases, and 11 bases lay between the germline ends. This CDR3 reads CSVARSEYNEQFF. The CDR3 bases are TGCAGCGTTGCCCGATCCGAATACAATGAGCAGTTCTTC.

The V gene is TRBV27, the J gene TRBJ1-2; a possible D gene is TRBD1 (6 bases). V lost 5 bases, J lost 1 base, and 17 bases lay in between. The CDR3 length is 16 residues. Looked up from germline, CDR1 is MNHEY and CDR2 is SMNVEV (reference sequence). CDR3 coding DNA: TGTGCCAGCAGTCCCTTTAACAGGGCTGGTAACTATGGCTACACCTTC. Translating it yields CASSPFNRAGNYGYTF.

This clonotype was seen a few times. Here the CDR3 reads CSARVGTGVYEQYF. DNA of the CDR3: TGCAGTGCTAGAGTGGGGACGGGCGTCTACGAGCAGTACTTC. V usage is TRBV20-1 and J usage is TRBJ2-7; D assignment may be TRBD1 or TRBD2 (5 bases each). Looked up from germline, CDR1 is DFQATT and CDR2 is SNEGSKA (reference sequence). The ends were cut back, 1 base at V and 3 bases at J, with 13 bases in the middle. The CDR3 is made up of 14 amino acids.

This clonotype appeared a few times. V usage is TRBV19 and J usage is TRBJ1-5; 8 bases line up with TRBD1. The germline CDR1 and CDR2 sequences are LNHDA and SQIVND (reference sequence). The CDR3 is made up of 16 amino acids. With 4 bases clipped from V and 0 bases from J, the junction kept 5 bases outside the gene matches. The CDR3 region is CASSKRTGTSNQPQHF. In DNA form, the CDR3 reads TGTGCCAGTAGTAAGCGGACAGGGACTAGCAATCAGCCCCAGCATTTT.

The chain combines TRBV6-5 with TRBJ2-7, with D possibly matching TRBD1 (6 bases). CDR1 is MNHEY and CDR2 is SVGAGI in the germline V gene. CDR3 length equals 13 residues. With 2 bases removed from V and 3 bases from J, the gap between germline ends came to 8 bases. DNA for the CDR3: TGTGCCAGCAGTTACAGGGACAACTACGAGCAGTACTTC. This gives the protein CASSYRDNYEQYF.

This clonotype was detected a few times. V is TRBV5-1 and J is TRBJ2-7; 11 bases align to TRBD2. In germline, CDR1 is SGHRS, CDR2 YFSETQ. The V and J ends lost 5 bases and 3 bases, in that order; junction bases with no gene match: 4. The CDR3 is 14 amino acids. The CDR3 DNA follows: TGCGCCAGCAGTACCGGGACTAGCGGCTACGAGCAGTACTTC. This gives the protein CASSTGTSGYEQYF.

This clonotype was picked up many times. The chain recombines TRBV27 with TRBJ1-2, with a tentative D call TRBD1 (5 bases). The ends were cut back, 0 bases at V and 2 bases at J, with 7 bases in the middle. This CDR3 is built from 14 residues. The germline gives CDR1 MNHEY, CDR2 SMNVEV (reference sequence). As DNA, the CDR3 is TGTGCCAGCAGTTTATCGGACAACAACTATGGCTACACCTTC. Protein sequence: CASSLSDNNYGYTF.

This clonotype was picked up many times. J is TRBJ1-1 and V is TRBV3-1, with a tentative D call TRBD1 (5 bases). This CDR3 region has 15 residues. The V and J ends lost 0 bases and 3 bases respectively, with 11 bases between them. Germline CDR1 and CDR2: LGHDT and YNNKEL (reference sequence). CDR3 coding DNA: TGTGCCAGCAGCCAAGAAGGGGAATCCGACACTGAAGCTTTCTTT. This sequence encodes CASSQEGESDTEAFF.

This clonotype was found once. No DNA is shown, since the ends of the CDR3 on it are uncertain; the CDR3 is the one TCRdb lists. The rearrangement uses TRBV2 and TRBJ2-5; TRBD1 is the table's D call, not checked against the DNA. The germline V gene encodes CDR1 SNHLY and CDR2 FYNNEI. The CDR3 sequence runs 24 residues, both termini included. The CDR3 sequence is CASSDDMWVPGVYGYTFGSGTQYF.

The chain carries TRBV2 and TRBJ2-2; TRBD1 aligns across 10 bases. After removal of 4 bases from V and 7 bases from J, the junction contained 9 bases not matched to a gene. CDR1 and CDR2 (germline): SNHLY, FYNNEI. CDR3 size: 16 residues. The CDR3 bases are TGTGCCAGCAGTGCTGGGACAGGGGAAGTGAGCGGGGAGCTGTTTTTT. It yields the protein CASSAGTGEVSGELFF.

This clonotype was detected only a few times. This CDR3 is CASSPSGLASSYEQYF. CDR3 nucleotides: TGTGCCAGCTCACCAAGCGGACTAGCGAGCTCCTACGAGCAGTACTTC. The chain is built from TRBV18 and TRBJ2-7; 9 nucleotides line up with TRBD2. V lost 2 bases, J lost 0 bases, and 5 bases stayed unmatched. The CDR3 loop spans 16 amino acids. Per germline, CDR1 KGHSH and CDR2 LQKENI.

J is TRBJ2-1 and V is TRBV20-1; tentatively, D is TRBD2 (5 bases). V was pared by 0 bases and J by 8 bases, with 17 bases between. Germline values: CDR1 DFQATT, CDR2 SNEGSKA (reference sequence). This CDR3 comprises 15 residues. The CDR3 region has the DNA TGCAGTGCTAGAGAACCTAGCATCGTCTCGGATGAGCAGTTCTTC. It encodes CSAREPSIVSDEQFF.

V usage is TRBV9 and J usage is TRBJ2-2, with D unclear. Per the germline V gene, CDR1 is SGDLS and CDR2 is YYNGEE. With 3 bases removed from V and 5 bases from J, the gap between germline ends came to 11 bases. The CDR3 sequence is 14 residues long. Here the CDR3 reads CASSAFLGTGELFF. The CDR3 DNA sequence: TGTGCCAGCAGCGCGTTTCTGGGAACCGGGGAGCTGTTTTTT.

CDR3: CSASRDRAKGYTF. The CDR3 nucleotides are TGCAGTGCTAGTCGGGACAGGGCCAAGGGCTACACCTTC. This chain connects TRBV20-1 to TRBJ1-2; 9 bases align to TRBD1. Germline CDR1 is DFQATT and CDR2 is SNEGSKA (reference sequence). The V segment lost 3 bases and the J segment 8 bases; nucleotides outside the gene matches: 7. There are 13 residues in the CDR3.

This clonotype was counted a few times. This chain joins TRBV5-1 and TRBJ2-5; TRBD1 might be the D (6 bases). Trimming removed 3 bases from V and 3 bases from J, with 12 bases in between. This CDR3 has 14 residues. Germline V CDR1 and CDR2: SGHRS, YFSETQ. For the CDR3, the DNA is TGCGCCAGCAGCTATCCAGGGGTTGAAGAGACCCAGTACTTC. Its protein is CASSYPGVEETQYF. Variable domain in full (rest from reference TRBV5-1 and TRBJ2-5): KAGVTQTPRYLIKTRGQQVTLSCSPISGHRSVSWYQQTPGQGLQFLFEYFSETQRNKGNFPGRFSGRQFSNSRSEMNVSTLELGDSALYLCASSYPGVEETQYFGPGTRLLVL.

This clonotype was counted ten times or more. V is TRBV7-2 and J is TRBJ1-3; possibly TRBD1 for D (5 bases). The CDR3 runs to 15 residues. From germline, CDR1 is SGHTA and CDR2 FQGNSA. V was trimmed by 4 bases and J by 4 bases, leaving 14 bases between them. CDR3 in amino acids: CASSSASGTGNTIYF. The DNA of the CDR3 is TGTGCCAGCAGCTCTGCCTCAGGGACCGGAAACACCATATATTTT.